The TCR beta chain under discussion was sequenced for a study of graft-versus-host responses after intestinal transplantation (dated by TCRdb to 2020 to 2023). Broadly, across the study: The transplants that recipients received were multivisceral, liver-intestinal, or isolated intestinal. Every recipient was given anti-thymocyte globulin induction, followed by around three years of maintenance tacrolimus and steroids. Graft-versus-host and host-versus-graft alloreactive T cell clones were tracked in the graft, circulation and bone marrow after intestinal transplantation using bulk TCR-beta CDR3 sequencing. Alloreactive clones were identified by sequencing pre-transplant mixed lymphocyte reaction products and comparing them with unstimulated pre-transplant donor and recipient T cells. The cohort enrolled under 25 intestinal transplant recipients including one retransplant, and a few patients lacking pretransplant specimens were excluded. Donor T cell macrochimerism was defined as a peak of at least 4% donor T cells among recipient peripheral blood mononuclear cells. Rather than going through the commercial service, samples from a few later patients were sequenced in-house on an Illumina MiSeq and processed with MiXCR. The full study reports these points: GvH clones were detected in recipient bone marrow, and some appeared earlier in ileal mucosa or blood, consistent with an intestinal mucosal origin. In patients with donor T cell macrochimerism, the allografts had high GvH to HvG T cell clonal ratios. Early after transplant, peak levels of circulating GvH clones were found to be associated with declines in HvG clones. The conclusions were limited by the relatively low number and heterogeneity of the intestinal transplant patients.

Libraries were made using the immunoSEQ multiplex PCR assay. High-throughput TCR-beta CDR3 sequencing of genomic DNA from most patients was performed by Adaptive Biotechnologies. Per the original workflow: TCR sequencing data were retrieved from Adaptive's ImmunoSEQ software for roughly 20 patients, whereas a few other patients were processed with MiXCR and VDJtools. CDR3 nucleotide sequences shared between donor and recipient were removed because the origin of such sequences could not be assigned. At least 2-fold expansion over unstimulated cells and a minimum CFSE-low frequency of 0.002% (template counts) or 0.001% (read counts) were required for clones to be classified as alloreactive. Clones detected in sequenced pre-transplant spleen, lymph node, or MLR CFSE-low populations of the donor or recipient were defined as mappable. Cumulative frequency of alloreactive clones was calculated as a percentage of all sequences weighted by copy number. TCRdb holds this immuneACCESS table with in-frame rearrangements only. Some clones are missing; in checked studies, unresolved V genes explain under half, and the rest has no known cause. V and J calls and clone size follow that table, whereas D and trimming were derived from the DNA. This sample holds roughly 80,000 clones; 80% to 95% were observed only once. In total, the top ten clones hold roughly 0.72% of the sample.

In the first month after transplant, blood samples were collected up to 4 times, and after that at least monthly when available. From its cysteine to its phenylalanine, the CDR3 spans 13 amino acids. The entry retains the CDR3 DNA only, 39 bases that are in frame from base 1. Sequences SGHVS (CDR1) and FNYEAQ (CDR2) are obtained from the germline V gene. V is shortened by 3 bases, J by 3 bases, and the region joining them spans 8 bases. With regard to this clone: The antigen this receptor binds is unknown. It has no much larger one-base neighbor in the sample; base qualities were not kept.

The V and J genes are TRBV7-6 and TRBJ1-2; too little of a D gene remains to name it. This receptor was obtained from a human patient who received an intestinal transplant, so some T cells may come from the graft donor. Sample: PBMCs, taken 98 days after intestinal transplantation. The CDR3 region reads CASSFGAHYGYTF. The nucleotide sequence is TGTGCCAGCAGCTTCGGCGCACACTATGGCTACACCTTC. Reference TRBV7-6 and TRBJ1-2 proteins supply the regions before and after the CDR3; the full variable domain is: GAGVSQSPRYKVTKRGQDVALRCDPISGHVSLYWYRQALGQGPEFLTYFNYEAQQDKSGLPNDRFSAERPEGSISTLTIQRTEQRDSAMYRCASSFGAHYGYTFGSGTRLTVV.